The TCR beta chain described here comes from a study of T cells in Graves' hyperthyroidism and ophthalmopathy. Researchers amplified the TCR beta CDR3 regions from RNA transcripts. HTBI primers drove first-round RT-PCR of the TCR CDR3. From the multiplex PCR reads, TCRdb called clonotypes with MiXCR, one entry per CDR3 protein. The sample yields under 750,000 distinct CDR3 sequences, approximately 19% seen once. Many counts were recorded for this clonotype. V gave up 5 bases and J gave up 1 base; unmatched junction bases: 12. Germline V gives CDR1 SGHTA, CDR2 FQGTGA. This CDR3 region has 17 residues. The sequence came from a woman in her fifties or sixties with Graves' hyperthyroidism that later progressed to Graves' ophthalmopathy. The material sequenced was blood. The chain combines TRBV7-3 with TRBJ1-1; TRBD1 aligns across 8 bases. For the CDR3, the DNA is TGTGCCAGCAGCCCTATCCCCCGGGGGACAGGGAACACTGAAGCTTTCTTT. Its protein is CASSPIPRGTGNTEAFF.